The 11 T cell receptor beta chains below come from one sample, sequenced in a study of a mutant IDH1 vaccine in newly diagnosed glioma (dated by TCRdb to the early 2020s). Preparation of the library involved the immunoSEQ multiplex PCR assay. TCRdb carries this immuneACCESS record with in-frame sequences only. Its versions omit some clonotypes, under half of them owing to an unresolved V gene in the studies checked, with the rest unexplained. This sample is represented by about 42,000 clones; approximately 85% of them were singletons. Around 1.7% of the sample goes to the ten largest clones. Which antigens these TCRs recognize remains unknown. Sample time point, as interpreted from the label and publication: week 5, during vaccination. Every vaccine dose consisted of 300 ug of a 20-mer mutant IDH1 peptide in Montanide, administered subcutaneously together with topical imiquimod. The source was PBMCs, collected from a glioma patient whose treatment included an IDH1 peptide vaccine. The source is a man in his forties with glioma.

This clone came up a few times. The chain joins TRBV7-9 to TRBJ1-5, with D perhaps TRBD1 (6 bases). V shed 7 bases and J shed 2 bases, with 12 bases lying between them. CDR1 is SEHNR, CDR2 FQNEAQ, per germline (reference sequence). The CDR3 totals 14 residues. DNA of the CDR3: TGTGCCAGCACCATAGGGGGAGGCAATCAGCCCCAGCATTTT. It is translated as CASTIGGGNQPQHF.

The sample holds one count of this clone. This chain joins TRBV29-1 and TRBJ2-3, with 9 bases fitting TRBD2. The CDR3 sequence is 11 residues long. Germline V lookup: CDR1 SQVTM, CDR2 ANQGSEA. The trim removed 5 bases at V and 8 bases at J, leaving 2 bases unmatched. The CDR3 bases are TGCAGCGTTCGGCGGGAGGGTACGCAGTATTTT. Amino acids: CSVRREGTQYF.

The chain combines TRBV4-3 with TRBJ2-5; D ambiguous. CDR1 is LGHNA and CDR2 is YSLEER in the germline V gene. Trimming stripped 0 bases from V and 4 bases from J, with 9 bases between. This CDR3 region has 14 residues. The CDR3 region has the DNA TGCGCCAGCAGCCAAGATCCCTATGGAGAGACCCAGTACTTC. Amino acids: CASSQDPYGETQYF.

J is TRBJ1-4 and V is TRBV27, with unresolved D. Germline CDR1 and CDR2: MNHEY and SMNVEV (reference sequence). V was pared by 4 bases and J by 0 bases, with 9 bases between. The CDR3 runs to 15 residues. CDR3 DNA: TGTGCCAGCAGTTCACGAATACCAACTAATGAAAAACTGTTTTTT. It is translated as CASSSRIPTNEKLFF.

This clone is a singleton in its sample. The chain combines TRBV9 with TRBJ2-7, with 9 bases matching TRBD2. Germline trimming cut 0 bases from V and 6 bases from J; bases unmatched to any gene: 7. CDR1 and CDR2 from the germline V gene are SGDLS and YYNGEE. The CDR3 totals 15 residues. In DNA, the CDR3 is TGTGCCAGCAGCGTAGGGGGCGGGAGGGCCGGCGAGCAGTACTTC. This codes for CASSVGGGRAGEQYF.

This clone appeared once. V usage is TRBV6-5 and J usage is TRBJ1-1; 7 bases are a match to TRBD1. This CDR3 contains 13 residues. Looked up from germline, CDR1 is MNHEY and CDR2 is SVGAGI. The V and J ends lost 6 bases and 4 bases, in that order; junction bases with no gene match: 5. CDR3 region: CASRNNRGTEAFF. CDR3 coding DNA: TGTGCCAGCAGAAACAACAGGGGCACTGAAGCTTTCTTT.

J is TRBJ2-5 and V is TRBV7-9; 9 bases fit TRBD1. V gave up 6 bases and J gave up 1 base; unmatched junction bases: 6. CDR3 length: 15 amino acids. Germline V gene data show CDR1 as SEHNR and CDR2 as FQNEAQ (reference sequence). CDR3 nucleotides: TGTGCCAGCAGGACCGGGACAGGGATCCAAGAGACCCAGTACTTC. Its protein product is CASRTGTGIQETQYF.

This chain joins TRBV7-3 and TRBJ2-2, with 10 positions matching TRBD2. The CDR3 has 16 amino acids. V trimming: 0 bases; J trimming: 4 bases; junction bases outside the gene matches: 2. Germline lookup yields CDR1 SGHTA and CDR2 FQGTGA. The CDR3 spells CASSLTASGSTGELFF. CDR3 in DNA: TGTGCCAGCAGCTTAACAGCTAGCGGGAGCACCGGGGAGCTGTTTTTT.

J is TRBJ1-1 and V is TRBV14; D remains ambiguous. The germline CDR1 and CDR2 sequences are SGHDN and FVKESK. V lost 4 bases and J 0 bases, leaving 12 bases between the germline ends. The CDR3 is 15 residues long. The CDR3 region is CASSPQGFMNTEAFF. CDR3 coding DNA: TGTGCCAGCAGCCCCCAAGGGTTTATGAACACTGAAGCTTTCTTT.

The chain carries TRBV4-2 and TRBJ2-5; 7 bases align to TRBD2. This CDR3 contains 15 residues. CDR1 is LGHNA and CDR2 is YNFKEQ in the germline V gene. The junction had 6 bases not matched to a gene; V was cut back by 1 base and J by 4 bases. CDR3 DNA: TGTGCCAGCAGCCAAGCCCTGGGCGGGGGAGAGACCCAGTACTTC. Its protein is CASSQALGGGETQYF.

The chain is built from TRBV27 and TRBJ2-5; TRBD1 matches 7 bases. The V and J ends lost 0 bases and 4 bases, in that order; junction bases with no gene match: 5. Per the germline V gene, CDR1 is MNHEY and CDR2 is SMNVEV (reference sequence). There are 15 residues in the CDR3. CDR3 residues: CASSLSTDRVETQYF. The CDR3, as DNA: TGTGCCAGCAGTTTATCGACTGACAGGGTAGAGACCCAGTACTTC.